One and the same sample provided the 14 T cell receptor beta chains below, sequenced in a study of shared clonotypes between healthy human individuals. Measured with immunoSEQ multiplex PCR; TCRdb has only the in-frame clones, and not every one. The sample has about 1.5 million clones, approximately 98% seen once; the top ten hold approximately 0.45%. The sequencing sample was made of naive CD4+ T cells sorted from blood. Described subset: CD45RA+ positively selected. Every receptor here comes from a man between 25 and 39 years old in good health.

The sample holds one count of this clone. V gene TRBV6-5 combines with J gene TRBJ2-7, with a weak D call TRBD1 (5 bases). V lost 6 bases and J 5 bases, leaving 14 bases between the germline ends. Germline lookup yields CDR1 MNHEY and CDR2 SVGAGI. The CDR3 extends over 13 amino acids. The CDR3 region has the DNA TGTGCCAGCAGCGGAGTAAGGGGCCACGAGCAGTACTTC. It specifies CASSGVRGHEQYF.

The chain joins TRBV18 to TRBJ1-2; D gene ambiguous. Between the trimmed V and J ends, which lost 0 bases and 1 base, there was a span of 15 bases. Germline values: CDR1 KGHSH, CDR2 LQKENI. The CDR3 is 17 amino acids. The CDR3 region is CASSPPRVDYSNYGYTF. The CDR3 nucleotides read TGTGCCAGCTCACCACCGAGGGTTGATTATAGTAACTATGGCTACACCTTC. The full variable domain, its missing parts supplied by reference TRBV18 and TRBJ1-2, is NAGVMQNPRHLVRRRGQEARLRCSPMKGHSHVYWYRQLPEEGLKFMVYLQKENIIDESGMPKERFSAEFPKEGPSILRIQQVVRGDSAAYFCASSPPRVDYSNYGYTFGSGTRLTVV.

The chain has TRBV2 and TRBJ2-3; the match to TRBD1 covers 9 bases. CDR3 size: 15 residues. J lost 9 bases, V lost 3 bases, and 10 bases had no gene match. Germline values: CDR1 SNHLY, CDR2 FYNNEI. CDR3 nucleotides: TGTGCCAGCAGTGATGTCCTCCTTGACAGGGGGACGCAGTATTTT. The encoded protein is CASSDVLLDRGTQYF. Full variable domain (remainder filled in from reference TRBV2 and TRBJ2-3): EPEVTQTPSHQVTQMGQEVILRCVPISNHLYFYWYRQILGQKVEFLVSFYNNEISEKSEIFDDQFSVERPDGSNFTLKIRSTKLEDSAMYFCASSDVLLDRGTQYFGPGTRLTVL.

This sequence joins TRBV7-8 and TRBJ1-5; D unresolved. Germline CDR1 reads SGHVS; CDR2 reads FQNEAQ. The CDR3 totals 13 residues. V was trimmed by 2 bases and J by 6 bases, leaving 8 bases between them. This CDR3 reads CASSLRTIQPQHF. CDR3 nucleotide sequence: TGTGCCAGCAGCTTACGTACTATTCAGCCCCAGCATTTT.

J is TRBJ1-3 and V is TRBV19; no clear D. The V gene's germline CDR1 is LNHDA and CDR2 SQIVND (reference sequence). V lost 8 bases to trimming and J lost 2 bases, with 7 bases between them. This CDR3 is built from 12 residues. The CDR3 reads CASVTPGNTIYF. CDR3 in DNA: TGTGCCAGTGTGACTCCTGGAAACACCATATATTTT.

This chain connects TRBV25-1 to TRBJ1-2; 7 bases are a match to TRBD1. Germline V gene lookup returns CDR1 MGHDK and CDR2 SYGVNS. V lost 6 bases and J lost 7; bases outside the gene matches: 11. The CDR3 is 14 residues long. The CDR3 is CASSPGPRQGGYTF. In nucleotides, the CDR3 is TGTGCCAGCAGCCCCGGGCCCCGACAGGGTGGCTACACCTTC.

This rearrangement joins TRBV5-8 to TRBJ2-1; 8 positions agree with TRBD2. This CDR3 comprises 15 residues. V lost 2 bases to trimming and J lost 5 bases; unmatched junction nucleotides: 6. Germline CDR1 and CDR2: SGHTS and YDEGEE. The CDR3 coding sequence is TGTGCCAGCAGCTTCTTGACTAGCGCCAACAATGAGCAGTTCTTC. Translation gives CASSFLTSANNEQFF.

The chain employs TRBV7-2 and TRBJ2-7; 9 bases line up with TRBD1. The junction had 7 bases not matched to a gene; V was cut back by 7 bases and J by 3 bases. This CDR3 has 14 amino acids. Germline loops: CDR1 SGHTA, CDR2 FQGNSA. CDR3 residues: CASNPGTGHYEQYF. CDR3 sequence (DNA): TGTGCCAGCAATCCCGGGACAGGGCACTACGAGCAGTACTTC.

This clone has just one count. This chain uses TRBV5-4 with TRBJ2-2, with D perhaps TRBD2 (5 bases). Germline assignment: CDR1 SGHNT and CDR2 YYREEE (reference sequence). The CDR3 runs 14 residues. Trimming took 2 bases from V and 0 from J, leaving 5 bases between them. The CDR3 sequence is CASSLAANTGELFF. DNA of the CDR3: TGTGCCAGCAGCTTAGCGGCGAACACCGGGGAGCTGTTTTTT.

This clone has just one count. This chain joins TRBV9 and TRBJ2-7; 7 bases align to TRBD2. Looked up from germline, CDR1 is SGDLS and CDR2 is YYNGEE. J was trimmed by 5 bases and V by 3 bases; bases with no gene match: 8. The CDR3 is made up of 14 amino acids. CDR3 region: CASSGAGLGDEQYF. The CDR3 bases are TGTGCCAGCAGCGGAGCGGGGTTAGGTGACGAGCAGTACTTC.

The chain is built from TRBV27 and TRBJ1-3, with D uncertain. The CDR3 runs to 14 residues. Trimming took 6 bases from V and 0 from J, leaving 9 bases between them. The germline CDR1 and CDR2 sequences are MNHEY and SMNVEV (reference sequence). The CDR3 DNA reads as TGTGCCAGCAGACAGTTGGTCTCTGGAAACACCATATATTTT. Translation: CASRQLVSGNTIYF.

This chain uses TRBV19 with TRBJ2-2; 9 positions match TRBD1. Trimming removed 3 bases from V and 6 bases from J; junction bases left unmatched: 8. The CDR3 has 16 amino acids. Per the germline V gene, CDR1 is LNHDA and CDR2 is SQIVND (reference sequence). The CDR3, as DNA: TGTGCCAGTAGTATTCTTGCGGGACAGGGTGCCGGGGAGCTGTTTTTT. Amino acid sequence: CASSILAGQGAGELFF.

The chain links TRBV7-9 to TRBJ1-4; no firm D call. Trimming took 5 bases from V and 4 from J, leaving 14 bases between them. Per germline, CDR1 SEHNR and CDR2 FQNEAQ (reference sequence). The CDR3 loop spans 15 amino acids. The CDR3, as DNA: TGTGCCAGCAGCGCCTCGGACCGGTTTAATGAAAAACTGTTTTTT. It codes for CASSASDRFNEKLFF.

This chain connects TRBV7-9 to TRBJ2-4; 11 positions match TRBD2. This CDR3 region has 19 residues. Looked up from germline, CDR1 is SEHNR and CDR2 is FQNEAQ (reference sequence). V shed 4 bases, J shed 0 bases, and the junction held 11 bases outside the gene matches. This CDR3 reads CASSSSIAGGNVAKNIQYF. Here the CDR3 DNA reads TGTGCCAGCAGCTCTTCAATAGCGGGGGGGAACGTAGCCAAAAACATTCAGTACTTC. The variable domain in full, with the rest retrieved from reference TRBV7-9 and TRBJ2-4, is DTGVSQNPRHKITKRGQNVTFRCDPISEHNRLYWYRQTLGQGPEFLTYFQNEAQLEKSRLLSDRFSAERPKGSFSTLEIQRTEQGDSAMYLCASSSSIAGGNVAKNIQYFGAGTRLSVL.